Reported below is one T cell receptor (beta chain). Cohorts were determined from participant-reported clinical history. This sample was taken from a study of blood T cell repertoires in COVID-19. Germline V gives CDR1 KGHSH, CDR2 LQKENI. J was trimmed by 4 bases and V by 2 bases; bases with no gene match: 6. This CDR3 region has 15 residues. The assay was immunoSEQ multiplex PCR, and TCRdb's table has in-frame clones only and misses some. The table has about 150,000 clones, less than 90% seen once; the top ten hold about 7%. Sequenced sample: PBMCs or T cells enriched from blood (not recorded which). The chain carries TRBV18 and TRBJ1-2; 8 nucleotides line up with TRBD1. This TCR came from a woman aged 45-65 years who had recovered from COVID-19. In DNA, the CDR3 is TGTGCCAGCTCACCAGCTCCGGGACAGGTCTATGGCTACACCTTC. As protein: CASSPAPGQVYGYTF.